This TCR beta chain appears in the sequencing data of a study of breast tumors, draining lymph nodes, adjacent tissues. The V and J ends lost 1 base and 2 bases respectively, with 15 bases between them. CDR3 length: 17 amino acids. Germline V gene sequence: CDR1 LGHNA, CDR2 YSLEER. One entry per CDR3 protein, called by TCRdb with MiXCR from the multiplex PCR reads. This table has a few hundred thousand distinct CDR3 sequences, 30% to 35% appearing once. This clonotype was detected a few times. The antigen remains undetermined. The lymph nodes were axillary draining lymph nodes from breast cancer patients. Study-wide results and caveats: Compared with lymph nodes, tumors were less diverse; compared with nontumor tissue, more. The lymph node origin of tumor T cells was framed as consistent with a hypothesis, not demonstrated.

V is TRBV4-3 and J is TRBJ1-3; D gene ambiguous. The receptor was isolated from a female donor with breast cancer. Some clones in this sample may be carry-over from other donors' samples. What was sequenced was axillary lymph node tissue. The CDR3 protein is CASSQGVGLGAGNTIYF. The CDR3 bases are TGCGCCAGCAGCCAAGGGGTAGGTCTGGGAGCTGGAAACACCATATATTTT.